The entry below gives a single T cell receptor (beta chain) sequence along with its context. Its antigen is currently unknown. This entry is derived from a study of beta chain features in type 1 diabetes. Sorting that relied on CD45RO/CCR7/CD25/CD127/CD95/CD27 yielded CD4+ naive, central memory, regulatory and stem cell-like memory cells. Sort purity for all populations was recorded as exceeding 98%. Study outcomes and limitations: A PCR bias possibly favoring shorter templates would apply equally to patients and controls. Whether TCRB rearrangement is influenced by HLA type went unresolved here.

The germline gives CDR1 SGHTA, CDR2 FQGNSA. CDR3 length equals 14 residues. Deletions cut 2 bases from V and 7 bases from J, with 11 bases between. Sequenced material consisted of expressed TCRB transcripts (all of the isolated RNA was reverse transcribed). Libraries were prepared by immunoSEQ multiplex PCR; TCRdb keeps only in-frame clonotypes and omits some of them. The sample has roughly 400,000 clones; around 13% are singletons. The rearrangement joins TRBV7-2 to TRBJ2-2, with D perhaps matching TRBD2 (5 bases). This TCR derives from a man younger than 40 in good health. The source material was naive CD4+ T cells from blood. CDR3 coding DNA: TGTGCCAGCAGCTTACTAGGAGGAGGCGGGGAGCTGTTTTTT. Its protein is CASSLLGGGGELFF.